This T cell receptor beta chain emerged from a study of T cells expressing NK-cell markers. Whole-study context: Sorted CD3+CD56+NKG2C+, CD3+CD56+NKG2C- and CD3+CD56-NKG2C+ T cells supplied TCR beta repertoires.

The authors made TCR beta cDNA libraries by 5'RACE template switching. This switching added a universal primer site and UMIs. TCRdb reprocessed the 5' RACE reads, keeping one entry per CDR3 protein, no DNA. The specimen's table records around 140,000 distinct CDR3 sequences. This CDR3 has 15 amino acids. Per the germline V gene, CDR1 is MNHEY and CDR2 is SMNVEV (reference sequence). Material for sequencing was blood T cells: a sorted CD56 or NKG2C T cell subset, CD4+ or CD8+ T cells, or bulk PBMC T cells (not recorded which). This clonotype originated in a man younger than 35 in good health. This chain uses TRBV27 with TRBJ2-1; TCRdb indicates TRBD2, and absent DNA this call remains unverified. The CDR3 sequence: CASGYRLAGFGEQFF.